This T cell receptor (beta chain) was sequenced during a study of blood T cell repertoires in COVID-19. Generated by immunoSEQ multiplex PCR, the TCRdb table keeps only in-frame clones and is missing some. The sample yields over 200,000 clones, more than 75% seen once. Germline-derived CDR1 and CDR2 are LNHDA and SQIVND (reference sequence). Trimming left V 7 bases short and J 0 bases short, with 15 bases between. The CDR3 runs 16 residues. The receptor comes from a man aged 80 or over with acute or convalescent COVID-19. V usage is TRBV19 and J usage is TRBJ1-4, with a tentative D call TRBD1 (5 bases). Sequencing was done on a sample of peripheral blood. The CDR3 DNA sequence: TGTGCCAGTACCCCGACGGGGGGGACAACTAATGAAAAACTGTTTTTT. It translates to CASTPTGGTTNEKLFF.